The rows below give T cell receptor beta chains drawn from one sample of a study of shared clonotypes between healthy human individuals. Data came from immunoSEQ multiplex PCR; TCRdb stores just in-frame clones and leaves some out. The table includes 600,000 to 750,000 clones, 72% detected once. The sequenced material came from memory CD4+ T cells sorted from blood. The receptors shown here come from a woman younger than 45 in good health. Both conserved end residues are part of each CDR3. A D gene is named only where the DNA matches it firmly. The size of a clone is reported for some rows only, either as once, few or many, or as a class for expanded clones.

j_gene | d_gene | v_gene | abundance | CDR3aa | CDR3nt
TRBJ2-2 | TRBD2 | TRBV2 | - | CASTRLAANTGELFF | TGTGCCAGCACTCGACTAGCTGCGAACACCGGGGAGCTGTTTTTT
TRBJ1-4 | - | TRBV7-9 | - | CASSYQGGYATNEKLFF | TGTGCCAGCAGCTACCAGGGTGGTTATGCAACTAATGAAAAACTGTTTTTT
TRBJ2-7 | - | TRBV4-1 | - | CASSQEERRDTYEQYF | TGCGCCAGCAGCCAAGAGGAGAGGCGGGACACCTACGAGCAGTACTTC
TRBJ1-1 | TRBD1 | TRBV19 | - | CASSEDRDTEAFF | TGTGCCAGTAGTGAGGACAGGGACACTGAAGCTTTCTTT
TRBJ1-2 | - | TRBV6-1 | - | CASSDLGGIDGYTF | TGTGCCAGCAGTGATCTCGGGGGGATTGATGGCTACACCTTC
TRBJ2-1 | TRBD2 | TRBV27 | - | CASSRGLAGVSSQFF | TGTGCCAGCAGCCGGGGGCTAGCGGGAGTGAGTAGTCAGTTCTTC
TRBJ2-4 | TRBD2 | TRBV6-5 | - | CASSFNWREAKNIQYF | TGTGCCAGCAGTTTTAACTGGCGGGAGGCCAAAAACATTCAGTACTTC
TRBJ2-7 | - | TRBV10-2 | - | CASSPRVSRGPYEQYF | TGCGCCAGCAGTCCCCGGGTTAGCCGGGGACCCTACGAGCAGTACTTC
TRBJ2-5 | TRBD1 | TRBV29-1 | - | CSVDRTGVGETQYF | TGCAGCGTTGATCGGACAGGGGTGGGAGAGACCCAGTACTTC
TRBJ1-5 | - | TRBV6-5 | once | CASRPGQGVYQPQHF | TGTGCCAGCAGGCCCGGTCAGGGCGTATACCAGCCCCAGCATTTT
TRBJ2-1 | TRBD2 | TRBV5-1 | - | CASSLVPIGTSGRAGEQFF | TGCGCCAGCAGCTTGGTACCAATCGGGACTAGCGGGAGGGCCGGTGAGCAGTTCTTC
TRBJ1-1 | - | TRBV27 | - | CASSSGMNTEAFF | TGTGCCAGCAGCTCAGGGATGAACACTGAAGCTTTCTTT
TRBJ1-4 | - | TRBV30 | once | CAWSPGATRKLFF | TGTGCCTGGAGTCCAGGGGCTACCCGAAAACTGTTTTTT
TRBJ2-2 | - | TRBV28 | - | CASRPAGGKAGELFF | TGTGCCAGCAGGCCCGCGGGCGGGAAGGCCGGGGAGCTGTTTTTT
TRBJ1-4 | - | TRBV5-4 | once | CASSLDKEKLFF | TGTGCCAGCAGCTTGGACAAGGAAAAACTGTTTTTT
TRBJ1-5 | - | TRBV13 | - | CASSAKGGEEPQHF | TGTGCCAGCAGCGCCAAGGGGGGGGAGGAGCCCCAGCATTTT
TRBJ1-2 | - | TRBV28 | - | CASSPTTGNYGYTF | TGTGCCAGCAGTCCCACGACAGGAAACTATGGCTACACCTTC
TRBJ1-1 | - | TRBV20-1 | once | CSAGPGSGAFF | TGCAGTGCTGGTCCGGGTTCGGGGGCTTTCTTT
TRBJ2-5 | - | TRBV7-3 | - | CASSLNGQEETQYF | TGTGCCAGCAGCTTAAATGGGCAGGAAGAGACCCAGTACTTC
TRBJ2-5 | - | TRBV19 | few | CASSEEGGLETQYF | TGTGCCAGTAGCGAAGAAGGCGGGCTAGAGACCCAGTACTTC
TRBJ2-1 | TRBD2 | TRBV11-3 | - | CASSTGLNYNEQFF | TGTGCCAGCAGCACGGGACTAAATTACAATGAGCAGTTCTTC
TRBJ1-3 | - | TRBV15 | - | CATSRGGTDSGNTIYF | TGTGCCACCAGCAGGGGGGGAACGGACTCTGGAAACACCATATATTTT
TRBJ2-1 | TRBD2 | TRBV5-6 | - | CASSLGRTRVNEQFF | TGTGCCAGCAGCTTGGGCCGGACTAGGGTCAATGAGCAGTTCTTC
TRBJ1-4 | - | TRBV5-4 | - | CASSLGPTGKLFF | TGTGCCAGCAGCTTGGGCCCAACGGGAAAACTGTTTTTT
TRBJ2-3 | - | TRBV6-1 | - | CASSEEAAQYSTDTQYF | TGTGCCAGCAGTGAAGAGGCAGCGCAATATTCCACAGATACGCAGTATTTT
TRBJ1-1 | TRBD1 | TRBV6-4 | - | CASRRGLRGTEAFF | TGTGCCAGCAGGAGGGGGCTCAGAGGAACTGAAGCTTTCTTT
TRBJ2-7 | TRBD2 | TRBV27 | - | CASSFDSGSVYEQYF | TGTGCCAGCAGTTTTGATAGCGGGAGTGTCTACGAGCAGTACTTC
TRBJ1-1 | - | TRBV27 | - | CASSLVGPAEAFF | TGTGCCAGCAGTTTGGTTGGCCCGGCTGAAGCTTTCTTT